Following are 19 T cell receptor beta chains from one sample sequenced in a study of blood T cell repertoires in COVID-19. Sequenced by immunoSEQ multiplex PCR; TCRdb stores in-frame clones only, minus some. The sample holds a few hundred thousand clones; 75% to 90% are singletons and the top ten take 0.95% to 1.1%. The sample comprised PBMCs or T cells enriched from blood (not recorded which). These receptors originate from a man aged 18 to 35 who had recovered from COVID-19.

This sequence joins TRBV5-1 and TRBJ2-6; possibly TRBD1 for D (6 bases). The germline V gene has CDR1 SGHRS and CDR2 YFSETQ. The V gene lost 4 bases and the J gene lost 0 bases, with 14 bases spanning the gap. The CDR3 is 17 amino acids. This CDR3 is CASSPRTVSSGANVLTF. CDR3 DNA sequence: TGCGCCAGCAGCCCCAGGACAGTCAGCTCTGGGGCCAACGTCCTGACTTTC.

This sequence joins TRBV29-1 and TRBJ2-2; D might be TRBD2 (5 bases). The CDR3 spans 22 residues. The germline gives CDR1 SQVTM, CDR2 ANQGSEA. Deletions cut 4 bases from V and 1 base from J, with 34 bases between. This CDR3 reads CSVALFDPPALRETRNTGELFF. The CDR3 bases are TGCAGCGTTGCCCTCTTCGATCCACCAGCCTTAAGGGAGACAAGGAACACCGGGGAGCTGTTTTTT.

The chain carries TRBV7-9 and TRBJ2-3, with 9 bases lining up with TRBD2. V trimming: 5 bases; J trimming: 0 bases; junction bases outside the gene matches: 9. Per germline, CDR1 SEHNR and CDR2 FQNEAQ (reference sequence). CDR3 length equals 17 residues. In DNA form, the CDR3 reads TGTGCCAGCAGCCCGCGCGCTAGCGGGGTAAGCACAGATACGCAGTATTTT. Amino acids: CASSPRASGVSTDTQYF.

This chain links TRBV30 with TRBJ1-2; the match to TRBD1 covers 9 bases. This CDR3 comprises 16 residues. The ends lost 2 bases at V and 4 bases at J; junction bases unmatched: 11. The germline CDR1 and CDR2 sequences are GTSNPN and SVGIG (reference sequence). In nucleotides, the CDR3 is TGTGCCTGGAGTTCCGGGACAGGGTTTTCGGGCTATGGCTACACCTTC. Its translation: CAWSSGTGFSGYGYTF.

The chain links TRBV5-4 to TRBJ1-6; 11 bases are a match to TRBD1. V shed 10 bases, J shed 1 base, and the junction held 7 bases outside the gene matches. CDR1 and CDR2 (germline): SGHNT, YYREEE (reference sequence). The CDR3 extends over 16 amino acids. In nucleotides, the CDR3 is TGTGCCTTATGGGACAGGGGGGAATCCTATAATTCACCCCTCCACTTT. Translating gives CALWDRGESYNSPLHF.

The chain has TRBV11-2 and TRBJ2-1, with 7 bases identical to TRBD2. There are 16 residues in the CDR3. Germline V gene sequence: CDR1 SGHAT, CDR2 FQNNGV. J was trimmed by 2 bases and V by 5 bases; bases with no gene match: 9. CDR3 sequence: CASSPRLAKTYNEQFF. In DNA, the CDR3 is TGTGCCAGCAGCCCCAGACTAGCAAAAACCTACAATGAGCAGTTCTTC.

This clone came up once. The rearrangement joins TRBV7-9 to TRBJ2-1, with 8 bases aligning to TRBD2. This CDR3 region has 15 residues. CDR1 and CDR2 from the germline V gene are SEHNR and FQNEAQ (reference sequence). V lost 3 bases and J lost 6; bases outside the gene matches: 7. Here the CDR3 DNA reads TGTGCCAGCAGCTTCACCGGGGGGGCCGGCAATGAGCAGTTCTTC. It specifies CASSFTGGAGNEQFF.

This chain uses TRBV28 with TRBJ1-3; D remains unclear. The V and J ends lost 6 bases and 0 bases respectively, with 12 bases between them. The CDR3 sequence is 15 residues long. Germline CDR1 and CDR2: MDHEN and SYDVKM. The CDR3 here is CASRQTGNSGNTIYF. The CDR3 DNA reads as TGTGCCAGCAGGCAAACGGGAAACTCTGGAAACACCATATATTTT.

The chain joins TRBV27 to TRBJ1-4; D may be TRBD1 (6 bases). This CDR3 has 14 residues. Between the trimmed V and J ends, which lost 8 bases and 5 bases, there was a span of 15 bases. Germline V lookup: CDR1 MNHEY, CDR2 SMNVEV (reference sequence). DNA for the CDR3: TGTGCCAGCGGGGTGGGGACACACAATGAAAAACTGTTTTTT. Amino acid sequence: CASGVGTHNEKLFF.

This chain connects TRBV4-1 to TRBJ2-1; 8 nucleotides align to TRBD2. The V gene's germline CDR1 is MGHRA and CDR2 YSYEKL. The V segment lost 4 bases and the J segment 7 bases; nucleotides outside the gene matches: 21. The CDR3 loop spans 19 amino acids. The CDR3, as DNA: TGCGCCAGCAGCCGTAAACCGGGACTAGTGGCCCGAGACAAGAATGAGCAGTTCTTC. Translation gives CASSRKPGLVARDKNEQFF.

CDR3 coding DNA: TGTGCCAGCAGCTTAGATAGACAGTTAGGGCCCCAGCATTTT. Protein sequence: CASSLDRQLGPQHF. V gene TRBV11-2 combines with J gene TRBJ1-5; D might be TRBD1 (5 bases). The V gene lost 0 bases and the J gene lost 9 bases, with 12 bases spanning the gap. CDR1 and CDR2 from the germline V gene are SGHAT and FQNNGV. This CDR3 has 14 residues.

The V and J genes are TRBV13 and TRBJ2-7; 11 bases align to TRBD2. Germline CDR1 and CDR2: PRHDT and FYEKMQ (reference sequence). The CDR3 contains 14 residues. With 5 bases clipped from V and 4 bases from J, the junction kept 4 bases outside the gene matches. The CDR3 region is CASSLTSGEYEQYF. CDR3 coding DNA: TGTGCCAGCAGCCTGACTAGCGGGGAGTACGAGCAGTACTTC.

This sequence joins TRBV27 and TRBJ2-7; perhaps TRBD2 as D (6 bases). The CDR3 is 11 amino acids. Germline assignment: CDR1 MNHEY and CDR2 SMNVEV (reference sequence). The V and J ends lost 4 bases and 11 bases respectively, with 12 bases between them. CDR3 coding DNA: TGTGCCAGCAGTTCCCGGGACTGGGAGTACTTC. Its protein product is CASSSRDWEYF.

The chain carries TRBV3-1 (or the pseudogene TRBV3-2) and TRBJ1-2, with D possibly matching TRBD1 (6 bases). V was cut by 8 bases and J by 5 bases, with 15 bases left in between. The CDR3 runs 13 residues. Germline V gives CDR1 LGHDT, CDR2 YNNKEL (reference sequence). This chain's CDR3 is CASGLQGVYGYTF. The CDR3 DNA follows: TGTGCCAGCGGCCTACAGGGAGTTTATGGCTACACCTTC.

This clone was counted only a few times. This chain uses TRBV19 with TRBJ1-2, with unresolved D. This CDR3 is built from 12 residues. V was pared by 2 bases and J by 6 bases, with 7 bases between. Germline assignment: CDR1 LNHDA and CDR2 SQIVND (reference sequence). CDR3 sequence (DNA): TGTGCCAGTAGTATAAGCAGGAATGGCTACACCTTC. It translates to CASSISRNGYTF.

About this clone: The germline gene is not matched at one end of the junction; a read error may be the cause. The genes are TRBV6-5 and TRBJ1-5; D might be TRBD1 (5 bases). CDR1 and CDR2 (germline): MNHEY, SVGAGI. The CDR3 length is 15 residues. The CDR3 DNA reads as TGTGCCAGCAGTGACTCTGGGGGAGGCGGTCAGCCCCAGCATTTT. Translating it yields CASSDSGGGGQPQHF.

CDR3 loop: CASRSGSSYNEQFF. In DNA, the CDR3 is TGTGCCAGCAGGAGCGGGAGTTCCTACAATGAGCAGTTCTTC. The chain employs TRBV2 and TRBJ2-1, with TRBD2 matching 8 bases. With 6 bases clipped from V and 1 base from J, the junction kept 2 bases outside the gene matches. Germline values: CDR1 SNHLY, CDR2 FYNNEI. The CDR3 spans 14 residues.

The J gene is TRBJ2-7, the V gene TRBV19; 11 positions match TRBD2. The CDR3 contains 15 residues. V trimming: 4 bases; J trimming: 3 bases; junction bases outside the gene matches: 5. Per the germline V gene, CDR1 is LNHDA and CDR2 is SQIVND (reference sequence). CDR3 DNA sequence: TGTGCCAGTAGTAGCGACGGACTAGCGGGCTACGAGCAGTACTTC. Protein: CASSSDGLAGYEQYF.

The chain is built from TRBV27 and TRBJ2-1, with TRBD2 matching 8 bases. The CDR3 spans 16 residues. The ends lost 1 base at V and 4 bases at J; junction bases unmatched: 6. Germline loops: CDR1 MNHEY, CDR2 SMNVEV (reference sequence). The CDR3 nucleotides read TGTGCCAGCAGTTTATTGTCTAGCGGGCCATACAATGAGCAGTTCTTC. Protein sequence: CASSLLSSGPYNEQFF.